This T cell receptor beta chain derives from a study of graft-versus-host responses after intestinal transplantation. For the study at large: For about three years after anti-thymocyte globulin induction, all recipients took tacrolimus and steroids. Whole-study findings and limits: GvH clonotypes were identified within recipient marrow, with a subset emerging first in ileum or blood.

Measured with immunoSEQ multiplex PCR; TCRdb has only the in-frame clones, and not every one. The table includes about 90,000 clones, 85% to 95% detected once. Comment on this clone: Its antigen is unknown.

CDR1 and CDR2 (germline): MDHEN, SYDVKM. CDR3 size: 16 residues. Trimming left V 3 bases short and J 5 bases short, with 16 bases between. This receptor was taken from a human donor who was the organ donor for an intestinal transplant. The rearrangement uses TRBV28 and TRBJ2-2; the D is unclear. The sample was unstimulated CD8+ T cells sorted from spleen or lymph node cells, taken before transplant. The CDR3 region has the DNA TGTGCCAGCAGTTTTCCCCGGGTCCAAGCTACCGGGGAGCTGTTTTTT. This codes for CASSFPRVQATGELFF.